This entry concerns a single TCR beta chain. No antigen is known for it. Sequencing used immunoSEQ v3. Here immunoSEQ multiplex PCR was the method, and the copy in TCRdb shows in-frame clones only, minus some. The sample carries 50,000 or so clones, about two thirds recorded once. This entry belongs to a study of TIL therapy for anti-PD-1-resistant metastatic lung cancer. Study-wide results and limits: Compared with baseline intratumoral T cells, expanded TIL cultures were more clonal and less diverse (around 5.9% vs 31%). Treatment-naive, never-smoker and oncogene-addicted patients were overrepresented in this highly selected cohort.

Sample time point: pre-treatment sample, taken before nivolumab and TIL therapy. The tumor samples were excised metastases, mostly pleural nodules or supraclavicular lymph nodes. Germline lookup yields CDR1 SNHLY and CDR2 FYNNEI. Trimming cost V 2 bases and J 3 bases, with 23 bases left between them. The CDR3 length is 18 residues. The genes are TRBV2 and TRBJ2-7; the D gene could be TRBD1 or TRBD2 (5 bases each). The clonotype was recovered from a person aged 25 to 80 with non-small cell lung cancer. The sequencing here drew on tumor tissue, taken at baseline. The CDR3 nucleotides read TGTGCCAGCAGTGAACCCCCCAAGGCGTTTCCTGGGGGCTACGAGCAGTACTTC. Residues: CASSEPPKAFPGGYEQYF.